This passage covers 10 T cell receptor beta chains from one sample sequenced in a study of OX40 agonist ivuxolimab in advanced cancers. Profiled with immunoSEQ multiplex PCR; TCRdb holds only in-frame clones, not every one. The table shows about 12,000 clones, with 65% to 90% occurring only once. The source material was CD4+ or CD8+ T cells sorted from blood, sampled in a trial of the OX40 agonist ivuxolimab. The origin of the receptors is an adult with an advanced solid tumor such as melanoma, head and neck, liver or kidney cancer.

In DNA, the CDR3 is TGCAGCGTTGAAGAGATGCTCCCGGGAACCAATGAGCAGTTCTTC. Its protein is CSVEEMLPGTNEQFF. V is TRBV29-1 and J is TRBJ2-1, with D perhaps TRBD2 (5 bases). V was shortened by 0 bases and J by 6 bases, with 15 bases between the two germline ends. CDR1 and CDR2 (germline): SQVTM, ANQGSEA. The CDR3 sequence is 15 residues long.

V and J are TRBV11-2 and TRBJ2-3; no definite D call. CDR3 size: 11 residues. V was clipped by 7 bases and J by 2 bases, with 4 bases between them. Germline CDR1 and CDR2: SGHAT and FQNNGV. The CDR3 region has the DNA TGTGCCAGCATTAACACAGATACGCAGTATTTT. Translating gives CASINTDTQYF.

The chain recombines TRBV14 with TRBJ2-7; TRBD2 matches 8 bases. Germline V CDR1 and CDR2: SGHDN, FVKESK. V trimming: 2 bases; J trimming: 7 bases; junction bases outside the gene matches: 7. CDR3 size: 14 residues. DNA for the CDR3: TGTGCCAGCAGCCAAAGGGCGGGAGGTTGGGAGCAGTACTTC. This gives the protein CASSQRAGGWEQYF.

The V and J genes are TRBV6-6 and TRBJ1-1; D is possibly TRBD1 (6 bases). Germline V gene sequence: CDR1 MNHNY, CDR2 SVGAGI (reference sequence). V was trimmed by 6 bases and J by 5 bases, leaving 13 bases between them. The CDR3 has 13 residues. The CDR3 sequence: CASSADRGTEAFF. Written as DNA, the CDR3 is TGTGCCAGCAGCGCCGATAGGGGGACTGAAGCTTTCTTT.

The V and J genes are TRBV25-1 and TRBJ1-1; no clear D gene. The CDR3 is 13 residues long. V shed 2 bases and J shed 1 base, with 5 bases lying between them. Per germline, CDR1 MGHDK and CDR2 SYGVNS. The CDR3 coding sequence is TGTGCCAGCAGTGAAGGGGAGAACACTGAAGCTTTCTTT. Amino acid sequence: CASSEGENTEAFF.

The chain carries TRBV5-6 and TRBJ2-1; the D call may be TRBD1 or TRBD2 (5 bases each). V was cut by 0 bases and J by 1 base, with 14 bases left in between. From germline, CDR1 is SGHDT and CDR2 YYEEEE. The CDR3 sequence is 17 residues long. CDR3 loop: CASSLVGVGTSYNEQFF. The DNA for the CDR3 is TGTGCCAGCAGCTTGGTGGGGGTAGGGACGTCCTACAATGAGCAGTTCTTC.

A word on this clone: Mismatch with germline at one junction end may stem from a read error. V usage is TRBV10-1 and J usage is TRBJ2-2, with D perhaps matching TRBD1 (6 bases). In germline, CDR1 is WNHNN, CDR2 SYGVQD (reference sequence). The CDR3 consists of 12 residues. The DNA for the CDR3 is TGCGCCAGAATACAGGGACACCGGGGAGCTGTTTTT. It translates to CARIQGHRGAVF.

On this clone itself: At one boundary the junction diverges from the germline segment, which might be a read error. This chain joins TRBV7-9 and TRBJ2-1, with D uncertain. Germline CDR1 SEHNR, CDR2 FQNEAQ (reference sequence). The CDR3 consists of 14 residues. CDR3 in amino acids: CASSLQLIYDEQFF. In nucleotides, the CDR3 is TGTGCCAGCAGCTTACAATTGATCTACGATGAGCAGTTCTTC.

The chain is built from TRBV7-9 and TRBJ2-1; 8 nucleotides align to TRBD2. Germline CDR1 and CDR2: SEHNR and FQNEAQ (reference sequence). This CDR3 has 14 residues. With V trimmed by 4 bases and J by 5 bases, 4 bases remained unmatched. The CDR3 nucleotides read TGTGCCAGCAGCTGGGGGACTAGTAACAATGAGCAGTTCTTC. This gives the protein CASSWGTSNNEQFF. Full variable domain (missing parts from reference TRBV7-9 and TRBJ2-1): DTGVSQNPRHKITKRGQNVTFRCDPISEHNRLYWYRQTLGQGPEFLTYFQNEAQLEKSRLLSDRFSAERPKGSFSTLEIQRTEQGDSAMYLCASSWGTSNNEQFFGPGTRLTVL.

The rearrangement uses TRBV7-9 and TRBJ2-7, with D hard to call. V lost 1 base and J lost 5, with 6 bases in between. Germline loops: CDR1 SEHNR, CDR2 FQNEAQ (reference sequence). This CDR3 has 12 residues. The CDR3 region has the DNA TGTGCCAGCAGCTTAGACTATCACGAGCAGTACTTC. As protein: CASSLDYHEQYF.